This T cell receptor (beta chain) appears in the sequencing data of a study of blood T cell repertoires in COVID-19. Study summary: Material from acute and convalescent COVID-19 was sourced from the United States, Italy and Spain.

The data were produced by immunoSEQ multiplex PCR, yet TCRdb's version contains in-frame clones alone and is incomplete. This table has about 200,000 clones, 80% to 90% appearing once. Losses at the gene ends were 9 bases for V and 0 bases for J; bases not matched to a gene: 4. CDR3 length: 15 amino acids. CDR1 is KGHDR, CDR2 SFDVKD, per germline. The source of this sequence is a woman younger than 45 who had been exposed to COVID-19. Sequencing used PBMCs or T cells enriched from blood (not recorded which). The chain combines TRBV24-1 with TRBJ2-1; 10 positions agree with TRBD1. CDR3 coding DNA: TGTGCCACCGGGACAGGGGCCCCCTCCTACAATGAGCAGTTCTTC. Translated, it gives CATGTGAPSYNEQFF.